A single sample gave rise to the 22 T cell receptor beta chains below, sequenced in a study of OX40 agonist ivuxolimab in advanced cancers. The method was immunoSEQ multiplex PCR; TCRdb's version includes in-frame clones alone and lacks a portion of them. The sample has approximately 77,000 clones, approximately 85% seen once. Sample: CD4+ or CD8+ T cells sorted from blood, taken in a trial of the OX40 agonist ivuxolimab. These receptors all come from an adult with an advanced solid tumor such as melanoma, head and neck, liver or kidney cancer.

CDR3 nucleotide sequence: TGTGCCAGCAGCTTACTAAGAAATGAGCAGTACTTC. Translated: CASSLLRNEQYF. The chain employs TRBV11-1 and TRBJ2-7; unclear D gene. V was cut by 2 bases and J by 7 bases, with 9 bases left in between. The CDR3 sequence is 12 residues long. Germline CDR1 SGHAT, CDR2 FQDESV (reference sequence).

This clone was counted between two and nine times. The rearrangement joins TRBV9 to TRBJ2-1; possibly TRBD1 or TRBD2 for D (6 bases each). The CDR3 runs 16 residues. The V end was cut by 3 bases, the J end by 4 bases, with 17 bases between. In germline, CDR1 is SGDLS, CDR2 YYNGEE. CDR3 in amino acids: CASSDEGGLEYNEQFF. DNA for the CDR3: TGTGCCAGCAGCGACGAGGGGGGTCTTGAATACAATGAGCAGTTCTTC.

V gene TRBV15 combines with J gene TRBJ1-4; 7 nucleotides align to TRBD1. The CDR3 is 14 residues long. Germline-derived CDR1 and CDR2 are LNHNV and YYDKDF (reference sequence). V trimming: 3 bases; J trimming: 5 bases; junction bases outside the gene matches: 3. The CDR3 is CATSRGQTNEKLFF. The CDR3 DNA follows: TGTGCCACCAGCAGGGGACAGACAAATGAAAAACTGTTTTTT.

The V call is TRBV9, the J call TRBJ2-1; TRBD1 matches 7 bases. The CDR3 has 13 amino acids. With V trimmed by 2 bases and J by 6 bases, 2 bases remained unmatched. Germline lookup yields CDR1 SGDLS and CDR2 YYNGEE. DNA for the CDR3: TGTGCCAGCAGCGTTTCAGGGGGCAATGAGCAGTTCTTC. Amino acid sequence: CASSVSGGNEQFF.

The chain has TRBV18 and TRBJ2-2, with unresolved D. CDR3 length: 17 residues. Between the trimmed V and J ends, which lost 2 bases and 4 bases, there was a span of 17 bases. From germline, CDR1 is KGHSH and CDR2 LQKENI. The CDR3 reads CASSPLSSRVGTGELFF. Written as DNA, the CDR3 is TGTGCCAGCTCACCATTGTCGTCCAGAGTCGGCACCGGGGAGCTGTTTTTT.

This chain links TRBV19 with TRBJ2-7; D remains unclear. The CDR3 length is 14 residues. Trimming shortened V by 5 bases and J by 2 bases, and 13 bases separated the two germline ends. Germline V gene sequence: CDR1 LNHDA, CDR2 SQIVND (reference sequence). In nucleotides, the CDR3 is TGTGCCAGTAGTCCCTCAAGGATCACCTACGAGCAGTACTTC. As protein: CASSPSRITYEQYF.

This clone was picked up one time. The chain couples TRBV18 to TRBJ1-2, with 7 bases that match TRBD1. The CDR3 is 14 amino acids. Looked up from germline, CDR1 is KGHSH and CDR2 is LQKENI. Trimming cost V 2 bases and J 7 bases; bases outside gene matches: 7. The CDR3 coding sequence is TGTGCCAGCTCACCAACCGAAGGGGGCTTTGGCTACACCTTC. Protein product: CASSPTEGGFGYTF.

The V call is TRBV5-4, the J call TRBJ2-7, with D unclear. This CDR3 is 14 amino acids long. Trimming took off 4 bases at V and 0 bases at J, with 11 bases between the two ends. The germline V gene encodes CDR1 SGHNT and CDR2 YYREEE (reference sequence). The CDR3 region is CASSPYRSSYEQYF. For the CDR3, the DNA is TGTGCCAGCAGCCCCTACCGGAGCTCCTACGAGCAGTACTTC. Drawing the rest from reference TRBV5-4 and TRBJ2-7, the complete variable domain is ETGVTQSPTHLIKTRGQQVTLRCSSQSGHNTVSWYQQALGQGPQFIFQYYREEENGRGNFPPRFSGLQFPNYSSELNVNALELDDSALYLCASSPYRSSYEQYFGPGTRLTVT.

This chain uses TRBV5-4 with TRBJ2-3, with 8 bases that match TRBD2. With V trimmed by 4 bases and J by 2 bases, 3 bases remained unmatched. Germline CDR1 and CDR2: SGHNT and YYREEE (reference sequence). The CDR3 runs to 14 residues. CDR3 region: CASSRGGPTDTQYF. The CDR3 nucleotides are TGTGCCAGCAGCCGCGGGGGGCCCACAGATACGCAGTATTTT. Drawing the rest from reference TRBV5-4 and TRBJ2-3, the complete variable domain is ETGVTQSPTHLIKTRGQQVTLRCSSQSGHNTVSWYQQALGQGPQFIFQYYREEENGRGNFPPRFSGLQFPNYSSELNVNALELDDSALYLCASSRGGPTDTQYFGPGTRLTVL.

This clone was counted between two and nine times. V gene TRBV2 combines with J gene TRBJ1-1, with TRBD1 as a possible D gene (5 bases). The CDR3 is 17 amino acids. Germline V lookup: CDR1 SNHLY, CDR2 FYNNEI. V was shortened by 5 bases and J by 1 base, with 20 bases between the two germline ends. As DNA, the CDR3 is TGTGCCAGCAGTCGCGGTTCAGGGAGACGTTCGAACACTGAAGCTTTCTTT. Amino acids: CASSRGSGRRSNTEAFF.

The CDR3 DNA follows: TGCAGCGTTGGGGACAGGGGCAATGAGCAGTTCTTC. Translation: CSVGDRGNEQFF. The V and J genes are TRBV29-1 and TRBJ2-1, with TRBD1 identical over 10 bases. The CDR3 spans 12 residues. After removal of 4 bases from V and 6 bases from J, the junction contained 0 bases not matched to a gene. Germline CDR1 SQVTM, CDR2 ANQGSEA.

This clone was detected only a few times. This chain uses TRBV7-9 with TRBJ2-7; D is possibly TRBD1 (5 bases). Looked up from germline, CDR1 is SEHNR and CDR2 is FQNEAQ (reference sequence). The CDR3 sequence is 12 residues long. Trimming removed 3 bases at V and 7 bases at J, with 10 bases between. CDR3 nucleotides: TGTGCCAGCAGCTTGGTACAGGAAGAGCAGTACTTC. Translated, it gives CASSLVQEEQYF.

The rearrangement uses TRBV19 and TRBJ2-2; D gene unclear. The CDR3 extends over 13 amino acids. From germline, CDR1 is LNHDA and CDR2 SQIVND (reference sequence). Between the trimmed V and J ends, which lost 5 bases and 6 bases, there was a span of 10 bases. The CDR3 here is CASSYRTAGELFF. The CDR3 nucleotides read TGTGCCAGTAGTTATAGGACGGCCGGGGAGCTGTTTTTT.

The chain employs TRBV7-2 and TRBJ2-1; the D is unclear. The CDR3 consists of 12 residues. CDR1 is SGHTA and CDR2 is FQGNSA in the germline V gene. V lost 5 bases and J 7 bases, leaving 9 bases between the germline ends. DNA for the CDR3: TGTGCCAGCAGCCTCCGCCAGAATGAGCAGTTCTTC. This translates into CASSLRQNEQFF. Full variable domain (rest looked up from reference TRBV7-2 and TRBJ2-1): GAGVSQSPSNKVTEKGKDVELRCDPISGHTALYWYRQSLGQGLEFLIYFQGNSAPDKSGLPSDRFSAERTGGSVSTLTIQRTQQEDSAVYLCASSLRQNEQFFGPGTRLTVL.

The sample holds a few counts of this clone. This chain connects TRBV30 to TRBJ1-1; D remains ambiguous. The CDR3 has 15 residues. Germline assignment: CDR1 GTSNPN and CDR2 SVGIG (reference sequence). With 0 bases removed from V and 1 base from J, the gap between germline ends came to 12 bases. The CDR3 sequence is CAWSVSVPGNTEAFF. DNA of the CDR3: TGTGCCTGGAGTGTTTCAGTCCCGGGGAACACTGAAGCTTTCTTT.

The genes are TRBV28 and TRBJ1-2, with D hard to call. Germline CDR1 is MDHEN and CDR2 is SYDVKM. This CDR3 spans 14 amino acids. Trimming cost V 1 base and J 6 bases, with 12 bases left between them. The chain's CDR3 is CASSLLGWGDGYTF. DNA for the CDR3: TGTGCCAGCAGTTTATTGGGGTGGGGTGATGGCTACACCTTC.

V usage is TRBV30 and J usage is TRBJ2-7, with a possible D match to TRBD1 (6 bases). The ends were cut back, 5 bases at V and 2 bases at J, with 10 bases in the middle. CDR3 size: 12 residues. CDR1 is GTSNPN and CDR2 is SVGIG in the germline V gene (reference sequence). The DNA for the CDR3 is TGTGCCTGGTCCCAGGGGCCCTACGAGCAGTACTTC. As protein: CAWSQGPYEQYF.

The V call is TRBV6-1, the J call TRBJ2-5; 8 bases fit TRBD2. Germline V CDR1 and CDR2: MNHNS, SASEGT. Trimming cost V 1 base and J 1 base; bases outside gene matches: 5. The CDR3 sequence is 16 residues long. The CDR3 reads CASSEEAGGRQETQYF. CDR3 nucleotide sequence: TGTGCCAGCAGTGAAGAGGCGGGAGGACGCCAAGAGACCCAGTACTTC.

V usage is TRBV11-3 and J usage is TRBJ1-4, with D hard to call. The CDR3 extends over 15 amino acids. Trimming shortened V by 3 bases and J by 7 bases, and 15 bases separated the two germline ends. CDR1 SGHNT and CDR2 YENEEA come from the germline V gene. CDR3 nucleotide sequence: TGTGCCAGCAGCTTCTTGGGTCAGCCTTTTGAAAAACTGTTTTTT. Residues: CASSFLGQPFEKLFF.

The rearrangement uses TRBV4-2 and TRBJ2-7; D possibly corresponds to TRBD1 (5 bases). The germline CDR1 and CDR2 sequences are LGHNA and YNFKEQ. The CDR3 length is 14 residues. V lost 5 bases and J lost 2, with 13 bases in between. For the CDR3, the DNA is TGTGCCAGCAGCTTCCCGACAGACCCCTACGAGCAGTACTTC. Translated, it gives CASSFPTDPYEQYF.

V usage is TRBV15 and J usage is TRBJ1-1; TRBD1 matches 11 bases. Germline V gives CDR1 LNHNV, CDR2 YYDKDF (reference sequence). V lost 3 bases, J lost 7 bases, and 7 bases stayed unmatched. There are 15 residues in the CDR3. In nucleotides, the CDR3 is TGTGCCACCAGCAGGGAGGACAGGGGGCATGATGAAGCTTTCTTT. Translated: CATSREDRGHDEAFF.

The chain links TRBV7-2 to TRBJ1-2, with D possibly TRBD1 on 6 matching bases. With 1 base removed from V and 2 bases from J, the gap between germline ends came to 11 bases. This CDR3 comprises 15 residues. Germline values: CDR1 SGHTA, CDR2 FQGNSA. This CDR3 is CASSLEAGANYGYTF. The CDR3 region has the DNA TGTGCCAGCAGCTTAGAGGCAGGGGCGAACTATGGCTACACCTTC.